The present T cell receptor (beta chain) was sequenced within a study of blood T cell repertoires in COVID-19. Sequencing used immunoSEQ multiplex PCR; TCRdb keeps in-frame clones, though not all of them. The repertoire holds fewer than 350,000 clones, with around 90% as singletons. Trimming left V 4 bases short and J 1 base short, with 14 bases between. Germline lookup yields CDR1 SGHNT and CDR2 YYREEE (reference sequence). This CDR3 has 15 amino acids. The rearrangement uses TRBV5-4 and TRBJ1-1, with D possibly matching TRBD1 (5 bases). The sequence was obtained from a woman younger than 45 with COVID-19, enrolled during active disease. Input material: peripheral blood. The CDR3 nucleotides are TGTGCCAGCAGCGTACCCGGGCAGGGGAACACTGAAGCTTTCTTT. Encoded protein: CASSVPGQGNTEAFF.